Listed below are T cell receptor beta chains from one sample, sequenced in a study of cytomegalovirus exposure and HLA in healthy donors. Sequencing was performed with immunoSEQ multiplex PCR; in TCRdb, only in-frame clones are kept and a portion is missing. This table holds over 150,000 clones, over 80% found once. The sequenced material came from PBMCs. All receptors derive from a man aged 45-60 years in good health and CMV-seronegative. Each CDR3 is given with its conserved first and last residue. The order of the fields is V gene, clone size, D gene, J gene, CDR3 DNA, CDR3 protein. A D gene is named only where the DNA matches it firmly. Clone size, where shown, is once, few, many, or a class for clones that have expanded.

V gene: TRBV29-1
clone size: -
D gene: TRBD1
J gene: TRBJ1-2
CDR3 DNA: TGCAGCGCTGGACAGGGATCTTATGGCTACACCTTC
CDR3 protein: CSAGQGSYGYTF

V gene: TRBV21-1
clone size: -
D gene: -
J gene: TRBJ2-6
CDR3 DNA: TGTGCCAGCAGCAAAAGCCTAGTCCCGGGACAGGGAACTGGGGCCAACGTCCTGACTTTC
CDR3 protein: CASSKSLVPGQGTGANVLTF

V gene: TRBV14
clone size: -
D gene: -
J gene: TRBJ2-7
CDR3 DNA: TGTGCCAGCAGCCAGGCTAGATCCTACGAGCAGTACTTC
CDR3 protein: CASSQARSYEQYF

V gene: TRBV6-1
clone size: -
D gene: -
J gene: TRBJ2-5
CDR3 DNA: TGTGCCAGCAGTGCCGCGGGGTACATAGAGACCCAGTACTTC
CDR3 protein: CASSAAGYIETQYF

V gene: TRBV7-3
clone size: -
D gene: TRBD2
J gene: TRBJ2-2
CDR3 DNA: TGTGCCAGCAGCTTAAAATTTTTAATAGGTTCCGGGACTAGCGGGAGGAGGAACACCGGGGAGCTGTTTTTT
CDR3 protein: CASSLKFLIGSGTSGRRNTGELFF

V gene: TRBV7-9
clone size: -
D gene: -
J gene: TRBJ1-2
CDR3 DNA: TGTTCCAGCAGCGGCGGGACTAACTATGGCTACACCTTC
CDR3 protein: CSSSGGTNYGYTF

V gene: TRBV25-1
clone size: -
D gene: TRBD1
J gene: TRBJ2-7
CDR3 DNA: TGTGCCAGCGGGACAGGTTTTGGCGAGCAGTACTTC
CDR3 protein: CASGTGFGEQYF

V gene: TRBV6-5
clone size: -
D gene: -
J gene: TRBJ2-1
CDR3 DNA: TGTGCCAGCAGTTCAAGCGTCGCAGGGTCTTACAATGAGCAGTTCTTC
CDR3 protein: CASSSSVAGSYNEQFF

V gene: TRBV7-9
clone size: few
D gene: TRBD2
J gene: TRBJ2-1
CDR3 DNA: TGTGCCAGCAGACGAACTCCGGGACTAGCGGTTCTTAATGAGCAGTTCTTC
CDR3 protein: CASRRTPGLAVLNEQFF

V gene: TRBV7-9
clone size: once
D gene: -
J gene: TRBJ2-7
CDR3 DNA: TGTGCCAGCAGCTCTCAGGGATACGAGCAGTACTTC
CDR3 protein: CASSSQGYEQYF

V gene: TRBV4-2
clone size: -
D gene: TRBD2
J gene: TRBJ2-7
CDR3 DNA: TGTGCCAGCAGCCAAGATCCGGAACTAGCGGGGGAGCAGTACTTC
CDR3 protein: CASSQDPELAGEQYF

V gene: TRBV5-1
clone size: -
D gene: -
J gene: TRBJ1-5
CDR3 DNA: TGCGCCAGCAGCTTCGCCGGTAATAGCAATCAGCCCCAGCATTTT
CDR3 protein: CASSFAGNSNQPQHF

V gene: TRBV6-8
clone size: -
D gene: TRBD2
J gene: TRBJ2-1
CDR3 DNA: TGTGCCAGCAGTTTTGGATTGAGTCTAGCGGGTTGGTCGCAGTTCTTC
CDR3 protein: CASSFGLSLAGWSQFF

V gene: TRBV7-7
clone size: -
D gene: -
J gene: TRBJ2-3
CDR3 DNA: TGTGCTAGCGCCCGGGGGTACACAGATACGCAGTATTTT
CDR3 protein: CASARGYTDTQYF

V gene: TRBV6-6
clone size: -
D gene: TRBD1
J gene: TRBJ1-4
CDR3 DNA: TGTGCCAGCAGCTCACAGGGGGGGACTGGTGAAAAACTGTTTTTT
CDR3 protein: CASSSQGGTGEKLFF

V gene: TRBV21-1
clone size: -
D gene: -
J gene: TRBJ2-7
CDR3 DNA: TGTGCCAGCAGGGCCGGGACAGGGGACTACGAGCAGTACTTC
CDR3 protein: CASRAGTGDYEQYF

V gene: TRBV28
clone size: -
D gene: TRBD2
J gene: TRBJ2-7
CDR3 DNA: TGTGCCAGCAGTCGCGCCTCACTAGCGGGAGCCTCCGAGCAGTACTTC
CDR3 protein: CASSRASLAGASEQYF

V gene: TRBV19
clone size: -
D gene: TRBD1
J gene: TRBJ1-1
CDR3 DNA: TGTGCCAGTAGTATAAGTTTTTGGACAGGGGGCAGATCACACGCTGAAGCTTTCTTT
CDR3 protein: CASSISFWTGGRSHAEAFF

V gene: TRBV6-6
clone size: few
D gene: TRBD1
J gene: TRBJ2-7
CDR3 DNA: TGTGCCAGCAGAATGACAGGGGGCAGGAGCTCCTACGAGCAGTACTTC
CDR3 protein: CASRMTGGRSSYEQYF

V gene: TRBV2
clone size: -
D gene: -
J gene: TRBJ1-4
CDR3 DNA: TGTGCCAGCAGTGAAGTGGAGTTCCCGGAAAAACTGTTTTTT
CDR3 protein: CASSEVEFPEKLFF

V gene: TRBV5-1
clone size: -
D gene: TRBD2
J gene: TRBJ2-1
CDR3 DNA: TGCGCCAGCAGCCCTTGGACTAGCGGGGGGCTAAGAGGTGAGCAGTTCTTC
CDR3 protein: CASSPWTSGGLRGEQFF

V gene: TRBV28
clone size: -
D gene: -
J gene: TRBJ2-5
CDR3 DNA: TGTGCCAGCAGTGGGGCAGTTCCAGAGACCCAGTACTTC
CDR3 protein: CASSGAVPETQYF

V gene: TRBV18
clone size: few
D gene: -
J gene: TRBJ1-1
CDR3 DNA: TGTGCCAGCTCACCCGGGGGGAAGGTTGAAGCTTTCTTT
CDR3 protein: CASSPGGKVEAFF

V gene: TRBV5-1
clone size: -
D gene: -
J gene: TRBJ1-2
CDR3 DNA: TGCGCCAGCAGCTCCCAGGTGGGGGCGGGCTATGGCCACACCTTC
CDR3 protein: CASSSQVGAGYGHTF

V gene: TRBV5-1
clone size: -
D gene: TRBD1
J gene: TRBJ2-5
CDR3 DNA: TGCGCCAGCAGCGCGGGCGGACAGGTTTCTCGGGAGACCCAGTACTTC
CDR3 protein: CASSAGGQVSRETQYF

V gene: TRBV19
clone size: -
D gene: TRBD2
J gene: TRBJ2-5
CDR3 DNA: TGTGCCAGTAGCGGCGGGAGGCCCGGGGAGACCCAGTACTTC
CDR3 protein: CASSGGRPGETQYF

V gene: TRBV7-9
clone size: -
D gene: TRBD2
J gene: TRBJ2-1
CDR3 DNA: TGTTCCAGCAGCTTGGGGCCAGCGGGGGGGCTGAATGAGCAGTTCTTC
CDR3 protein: CSSSLGPAGGLNEQFF

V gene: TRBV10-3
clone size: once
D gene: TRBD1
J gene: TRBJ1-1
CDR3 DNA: TGTGCCATCAGTTTCTCCCAGGGGGCGAACACTGAAGCTTTCTTT
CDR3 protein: CAISFSQGANTEAFF

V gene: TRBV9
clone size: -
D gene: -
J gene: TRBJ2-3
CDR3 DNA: TGTGCCAGCAGCCCCAATGAGCGGGCAGGGAGCTATACGCAGTATTTT
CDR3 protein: CASSPNERAGSYTQYF

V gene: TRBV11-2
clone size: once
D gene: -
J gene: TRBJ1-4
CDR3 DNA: TGTGCCAGCCGCCTCAGGGGCCTAGCTAATGAAAAACTGTTTTTT
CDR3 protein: CASRLRGLANEKLFF

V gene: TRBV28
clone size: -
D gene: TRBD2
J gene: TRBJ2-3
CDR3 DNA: TGTGCCAGCAGTTTGATTAGCGGGACGACAGATACGCAGTATTTT
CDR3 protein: CASSLISGTTDTQYF

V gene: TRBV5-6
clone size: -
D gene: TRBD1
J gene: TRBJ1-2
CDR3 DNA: TGTGCCAGCACCGATCAAAACAGGGGCAACTATGGCTACACCTTC
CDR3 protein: CASTDQNRGNYGYTF

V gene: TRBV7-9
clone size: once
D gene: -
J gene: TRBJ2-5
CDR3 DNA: TGTGCCAGCAGCTCGTATCAGGAGACCCAGTACTTC
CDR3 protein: CASSSYQETQYF

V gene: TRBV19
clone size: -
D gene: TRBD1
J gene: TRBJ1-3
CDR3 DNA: TGTGCCAGTAGTAGGGGACAGTTCAACACCATATATTTT
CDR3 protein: CASSRGQFNTIYF

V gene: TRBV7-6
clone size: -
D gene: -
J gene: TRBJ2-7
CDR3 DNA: TGTGCCAGCAGCGGTCAGGAATACTCCTACGAGCAGTACTTC
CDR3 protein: CASSGQEYSYEQYF

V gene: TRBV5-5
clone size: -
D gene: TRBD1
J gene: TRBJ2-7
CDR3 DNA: TGTGCCAGCAGCTTGGATATAGGGACAGGGGTCTACGAGCAGTACTTC
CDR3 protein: CASSLDIGTGVYEQYF

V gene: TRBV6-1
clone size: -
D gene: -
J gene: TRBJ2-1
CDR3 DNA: TGTGCCAGCAGCCTAGCCGATGAGCAGTTCTTC
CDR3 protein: CASSLADEQFF

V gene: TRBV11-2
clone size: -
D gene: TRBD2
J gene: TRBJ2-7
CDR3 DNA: TGTGCCAGCAGCCCTAGCGCGGGAGGGAGTTACGAGCAGTACTTC
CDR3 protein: CASSPSAGGSYEQYF

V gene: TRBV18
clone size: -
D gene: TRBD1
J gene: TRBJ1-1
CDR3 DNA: TGTGCCAGCTCCTGGGACAGGAACACTGAAGCTTTCTTT
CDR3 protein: CASSWDRNTEAFF

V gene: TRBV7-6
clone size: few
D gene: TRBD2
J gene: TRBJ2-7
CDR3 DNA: TGTGCCAGCAGATCTAGCGGGACTTCCTACGAGCAGTACTTC
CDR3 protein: CASRSSGTSYEQYF

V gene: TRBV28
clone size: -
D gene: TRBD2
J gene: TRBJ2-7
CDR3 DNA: TGTGCCAGCAGCAAACTAGCGGGAGGGCCTTACGAGCAGTACTTC
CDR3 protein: CASSKLAGGPYEQYF

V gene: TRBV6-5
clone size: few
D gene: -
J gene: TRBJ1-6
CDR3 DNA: TGTGCCAGCAGGATTACCAGTCTCCATGGTTCACCCCTCCACTTT
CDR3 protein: CASRITSLHGSPLHF

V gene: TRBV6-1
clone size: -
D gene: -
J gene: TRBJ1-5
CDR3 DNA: TGTGCCAGCAGTGATCAAGGGGTAGGTTATCAGCCCCAGCATTTT
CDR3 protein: CASSDQGVGYQPQHF

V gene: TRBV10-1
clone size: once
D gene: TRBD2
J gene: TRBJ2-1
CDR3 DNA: TGCGCCAGCAGCGAGCGGGAGGGGTCCTACAATGAGCAGTTCTTC
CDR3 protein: CASSEREGSYNEQFF

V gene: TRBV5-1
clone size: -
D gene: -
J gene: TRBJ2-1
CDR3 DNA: TGCGCCAGCAGCTTGGCGACACCACAAGGGCAGTTCTTC
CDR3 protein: CASSLATPQGQFF

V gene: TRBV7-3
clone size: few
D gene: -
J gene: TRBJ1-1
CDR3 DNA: TGTGCCAGCAGCACCGGACAGATGAACACTGAAGCTTTCTTT
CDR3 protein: CASSTGQMNTEAFF

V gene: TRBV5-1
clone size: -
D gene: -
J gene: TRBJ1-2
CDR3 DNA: TGCGCCAGCAGCGTGTACAAATATCCTAACTATGGCTACACCTTC
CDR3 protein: CASSVYKYPNYGYTF

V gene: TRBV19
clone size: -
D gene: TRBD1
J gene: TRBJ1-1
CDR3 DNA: TGTGCCAGTAGTCTCGACAGGGGCACTGAAGCTTTCTTT
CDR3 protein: CASSLDRGTEAFF

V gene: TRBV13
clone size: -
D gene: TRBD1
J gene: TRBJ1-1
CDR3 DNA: TGTGCCAGCAGCTTAGCCAGGGGGACTGAAGCTTTCTTT
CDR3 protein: CASSLARGTEAFF

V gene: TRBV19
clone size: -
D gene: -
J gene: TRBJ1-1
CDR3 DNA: TGTGCCAGTAGTGACTGGTTGGGCACTGAAGCTTTCTTT
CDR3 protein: CASSDWLGTEAFF

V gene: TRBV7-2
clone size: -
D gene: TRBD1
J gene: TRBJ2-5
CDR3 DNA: TGTGCCAGCAGCTTATTAACCAGGGGGGAGACCCAGTACTTC
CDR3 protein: CASSLLTRGETQYF

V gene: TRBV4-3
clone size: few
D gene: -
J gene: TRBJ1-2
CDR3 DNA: TGCGCCAGCAGCCAAGAAAACAGCCACTATGGCTACACCTTC
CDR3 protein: CASSQENSHYGYTF